These 3 T cell receptor beta chains share one sample of origin, sequenced in a study of blood T cells in healthy people across ages. Then a second PCR, running roughly 7 to 11 cycles, was carried out with a sample-barcoded 5' primer and a J-beta primer mix. TCRdb used MiXCR to reprocess the 5' RACE reads, holding one entry per CDR3 protein. In the table there are 580,000 or so distinct CDR3 sequences, under 55% of which are singletons. The sample was blood. The receptor source for this set is a man older than 75 in good health.

The chain is built from TRBV20-1 and TRBJ2-1, with 10 bases fitting TRBD2. The length of the CDR3 is 16 residues. Germline CDR1 and CDR2: DFQATT and SNEGSKA (reference sequence). The J segment lost 8 bases and the V segment lost 5 bases, leaving 15 bases of the junction unmatched. The CDR3 spells CSAVDSRLAGKHEQFF. Written as DNA, the CDR3 is TGCAGTGCTGTTGACTCGAGACTAGCGGGTAAACATGAGCAGTTCTTC.

CDR3 amino acids: CSAGGGHLRQYF. The CDR3 region has the DNA TGCAGTGCTGGGGGGGGACACCTCCGGCAGTACTTC. The chain uses TRBV20-1 and TRBJ2-4; perhaps TRBD2 as D (7 bases). CDR3 length: 12 residues. V lost 5 bases and J 13 bases, leaving 18 bases between the germline ends. Germline V gene lookup returns CDR1 DFQATT and CDR2 SNEGSKA (reference sequence).

A note on this clonotype: This may stem from a read error, because a much larger clone lies one nucleotide away. The chain combines TRBV6-6 with TRBJ2-7; TRBD2 matches 10 bases. From germline, CDR1 is MNHNY and CDR2 SVGAGI (reference sequence). CDR3 length equals 16 residues. With V trimmed by 0 bases and J by 7 bases, 9 bases remained unmatched. The CDR3 here is CASSYSLAGGIDEQYF. The CDR3 bases are TGTGCCAGCAGTTACTCCTTAGCGGGAGGTATAGATGAGCAGTACTTC.